This T cell receptor (beta chain) was sequenced during a study of Graves' ophthalmopathy and Graves' hyperthyroidism. About the study: There was a collection of peripheral blood at initial diagnosis, before any treatment.

Other autoimmune diseases, uncontrolled infections, pregnancy or lactation led to the exclusion of patients. The sample holds many counts of this clonotype. The antigen remains undetermined. This CDR3 has 14 residues. Trimming took 10 bases from V and 4 from J, leaving 17 bases between them. Germline V gives CDR1 MDHEN, CDR2 SYDVKM. Amplification from RNA transcripts yielded the TCR beta CDR3 regions. Scientists carried out first-round RT-PCR using HTBI primers and then a second-round multiplex PCR. One entry per CDR3 protein, called by TCRdb with MiXCR from the multiplex PCR reads. The data contain 150,000 or so distinct CDR3 sequences, 30% to 45% of them singletons. Whole-study results and caveats: With a specificity of under 85% and a sensitivity of approximately 68%, the model predicted ophthalmopathy progression.

The sequenced sample consisted of peripheral blood. The chain recombines TRBV28 with TRBJ1-3; unclear D gene. This TCR was recovered from a woman aged 40 to 50 with Graves' ophthalmopathy. This CDR3 is CAIIENVAGNTIYF. DNA for the CDR3: TGTGCCATCATAGAGAATGTCGCGGGAAACACCATATATTTT.